This TCR beta chain was obtained from a study of beta chain features in type 1 diabetes (dated by TCRdb to 2017 to 2018). A note on the overall study: Patients and healthy donors did not differ in mean age, gender distribution, total cell number or subset yield. A total of around 100 million sorted cells were examined across all samples, and RNA yield correlated strongly with the number of cells per subset. In the study, TCRB repertoires of sorted circulating CD4+ T cell subsets from recently diagnosed type 1 diabetes patients were compared with those of matched healthy donors. Regulatory and stem cell-like memory subsets were obtained from only 8 patients and roughly eight healthy donors, while naive and central memory subsets were obtained from all 30 or so donors. General findings and caveats noted by the study authors: In all four CD4+ subsets, TCRB CDR3 length was moderately but significantly shorter in type 1 diabetes patients. Sequencing cDNA rather than genomic DNA could over-represent highly expressing activated cells, although activation and CD3 levels did not differ between groups. At VDJ recombination sites, type 1 diabetes patients had fewer insertions and more deleted nucleotides, which implies abnormalities in thymic rearrangement. Shorter templates might be favored by PCR, yet because patient and control samples were amplified and corrected together, any such skew would affect both groups equally. HLA sub-analyses involved small numbers of individuals, so any influence of HLA type on TCRB rearrangement remained unresolved. The naive, central memory and regulatory TCRB repertoires appeared to resemble one another more closely among patients than among healthy donors.

From each donor, a single peripheral blood sample of 100 to 150 mL on average was drawn into heparinised tubes. A BD FACSAria II was used to sort naive, central memory, regulatory and stem cell-like memory CD4+ T cells with a panel that included CD45RO, CCR7, CD25, CD127, CD95 and CD27. Purity was above 95% for every sorted population. PBMCs were separated immediately by Lymphoprep density gradient centrifugation and were stained directly, without being cultured. Samples were stained and sorted in pairs, with one healthy donor and one patient per experiment, so that batch effects were minimized. This clone was seen a few times. No antigen is known for it. No much larger clonotype is one base removed from it; base qualities were not supplied. V loses 0 bases of germline sequence and J loses 9 bases, and the interval between the two ends is 21 bases. CDR1 and CDR2 are read off the germline V gene (reference sequence) as GTSNPN and SVGIG. Counted from cysteine to phenylalanine, this CDR3 has 15 amino acids. The sequence is cut down to CDR3 DNA, 45 bases in frame from base 1.

The entire amount of isolated RNA was reverse transcribed using the High Capacity cDNA Reverse Transcription Kit, so the sequenced TCRB transcripts were expressed ones. Deep immunoSEQ sequencing was applied to naive, central memory and regulatory T cell samples, giving an average of about 3.8 million total reads per sample. Sorted cells were lysed in RLT buffer and RNA was extracted with DNase-treated RNeasy Micro or Mini kits, depending on cell number. To prevent cross-contamination, every cell subset was processed on its own, while patient and healthy donor samples were processed together. The immunoSEQ multiplex PCR was used to amplify TCRB sequences from cDNA, generating 87-bp fragments that spanned the CDR3 region. Sequencing of the amplicons was performed on the Illumina HiSeq platform. Turning to the authors' computational methods: PCR bias was corrected computationally using synthetic template baselines, and reads within Hamming distance 2 were collapsed, with unmergeable singletons discarded. By aligning reads against IMGT, V, D and J genes, CDR3 length, and insertions or deletions at six rearrangement sites were assigned. Within each subset, clonotype counts were normalized to sorted cell number, and only after that were true diversity and Gini coefficients computed with the tcR R package. The overlap coefficient, calculated on TCRB nucleotide sequences, was used to measure repertoire sharing. Out-of-frame TCRB sequences from naive cells were analyzed to stand in for the pre-selection repertoire. TCRdb's version of the immuneACCESS table is confined to in-frame rearrangements and falls short of the full clone set. An unresolved V gene accounts for under half of the shortfall where checked; the remainder is of unknown origin. That table gives V, J and clone size, and the DNA gave D and trimming. This sample is represented by roughly 500,000 clones; about 32% of them were singletons. 0.06% to 0.07% of the sample is held by the ten biggest clonotypes.

The specimen sequenced was naive CD4+ T cells from blood. The cell subset or site label, as the study defines it: true naive CD4+ T cells. The V and J genes are TRBV30 and TRBJ2-7; TRBD2 is a possible D gene, resting on 5 matching bases. This receptor was identified in a man younger than 35 in good health. At the DNA level, the sequence is TGTGCCTGGAGTGTACGAGGACGTACCTTTGAGGGGCAGTACTTC. Its translation reads: CAWSVRGRTFEGQYF.